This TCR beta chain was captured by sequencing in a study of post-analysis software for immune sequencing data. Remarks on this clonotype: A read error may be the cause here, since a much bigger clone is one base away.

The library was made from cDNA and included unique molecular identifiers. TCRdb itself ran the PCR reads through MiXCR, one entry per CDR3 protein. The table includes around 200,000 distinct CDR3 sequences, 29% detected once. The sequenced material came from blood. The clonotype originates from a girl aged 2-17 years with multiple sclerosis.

CDR3 region: CASSPSMEFHEQFF. The CDR3 coding sequence is TGTGCCAGCTCACCCTCCATGGAATTCCACGAGCAGTTCTTC. The chain has TRBV18 and TRBJ2-1, with no clear D. The CDR3 consists of 14 residues. Germline-derived CDR1 and CDR2 are KGHSH and LQKENI. V was clipped by 3 bases and J by 10 bases, with 16 bases between them.